This T cell receptor (beta chain) emerged from a study of cytomegalovirus exposure and HLA in healthy donors (dated by TCRdb to 2016 to 2017). Study-level background: An earlier analysis of some 620 of the donors reported approximately 260 Gb of sequence data and roughly 120 million unique TCR beta sequences obtained from about 200 million T cells. Of the roughly 420 genotyped donors, less than 90% were placed in the genetic ancestry cluster associated with self-reported Caucasian donors. Rather than drawing on any new phenotypic data, the later analysis identified candidate immune exposures from TCR beta sequences and the way those sequences occurred across donors. The study combined high-throughput TCR immunosequencing, statistical association of individual TCRs with disease status, and machine learning to predict cytomegalovirus infection status. HLA typing included class I and class II loci at four-digit resolution. On average, around 240,000 unique TCR beta nucleotide sequences were sequenced per donor among 398 genotyped donors of the cohort, with 15% to 20% of those sequences being non-productive. An early release that covered fewer than 750 HLA-typed donors contained approximately 300 gigabases of sequencing data and 80 million or so unique TCR sequences. To study patterns of TCR occurrence, a later analysis re-analyzed previously published TCR beta repertoires from just over 650 donors and added high-resolution HLA genotyping. Every repertoire in the discovery cohort had been generated on one and the same sequencing platform. A later genetic analysis took genome-wide SNP genotypes for about 55% of the 666 donors and used that subset as a discovery cohort. The T cell repertoires of 666 subjects were profiled by immunosequencing and related to cytomegalovirus serostatus. Alongside the repertoire data, information on donor age, sex, ethnicity and CMV serostatus was compiled. Besides the first cohort of approximately 670 subjects, a separate validation cohort made up of over 100 different subjects was used. Four or five DR-DQ haplotypes were handled as single units for association and clustering because linkage in the cohort was strong. The study aimed to test whether signatures of past pathogen exposure could be identified by cataloging public T cell receptors. To decide whether each TCR beta V gene segment behaved as functional or pseudogenic, an earlier analysis of 587 of the donors relied on high-throughput TCR beta sequencing. The number of donors typed differed by locus, with about 629-640 for A, B, C, DRB1 and DQB1, 522 for DQA1, some 570 for DPA1, and roughly 450 for DPB1.

The cohort was made up of around 720 healthy bone marrow donors. Cohort members were all nominally healthy when sampled, although unrecorded immune exposures were likely present. The donor tested CMV seropositive and was one of the 289 seropositive cohort members. A peripheral blood sample was provided by each donor, and peripheral blood mononuclear cells were used for TCR beta sequencing. The Qiagen DNeasy Blood Extraction Kit was used to extract genomic DNA from the blood cell samples. The investigation overall reported the following: Strong co-occurrence of HLA alleles, especially DR and DQ, made assigning TCR associations to individual alleles difficult. In a later analysis, HLA-associated TCR beta chains showed more clonal expansion and lower generation probabilities than non-associated chains that were equally common. Because some donors lacked HLA typing at each locus, the association tests relied only on the typed subset. A later genetic analysis reported fewer N-insertions in productive TCRs among donors in an Asian-associated ancestry cluster than the approximately 670-donor mean. The 87-base-pair reads could not distinguish some IMGT-functional V segments, including TRBV6-2 and TRBV6-3, so those segments were excluded. A further reported finding was that TCR beta sequences accurately predicted the HLA-A and HLA-B alleles for most subjects in the first cohort. In a later analysis, most CMV-associated TCR beta chains were found to appear HLA-restricted, with HLA associations seemingly driven largely by CMV exposure. It was suggested by the authors that the approach could potentially be generalized to other disease states and immunological phenotypes. Three of the identified cytomegalovirus-associated TCR beta chains were confirmed in vitro to be specific for cytomegalovirus antigens. This cohort had only TCR beta chains sequenced, and the lack of alpha or paired-chain data limited which features could be detected. The classifier was reported to diagnose cytomegalovirus status with high specificity and sensitivity in both the original cohort and the validation cohort. A total of fewer than 200 TCR beta chains were listed by the study as associated with cytomegalovirus. Broadly in line with IMGT annotations, most TCR beta V segments showed up in productive rearrangements about 87% or about 30% of the time in an earlier analysis of 450 to 750 of the donors. In a later analysis, the rate of TCR association differed among HLA loci, with DRB1 alleles having the most associated TCRs and HLA-C alleles having the fewest. For the cohort, immune exposure information was limited to CMV serostatus. A cluster of highly shared sequence variants was judged likely to be a technical artifact of the sequencing pipeline. In a later genetic analysis, a missense DCLRE1C variant was associated with V-gene and J-gene trimming of TCR beta chains, and the association was replicated in an independent cohort. Linkage disequilibrium might explain the correlated functional status among segregating V segments, but an unknown experimental factor could not be excluded. In a later analysis, several top co-occurrence clusters were reported to appear linked to parvovirus B19, influenza, CMV and Epstein-Barr virus. Most TCR sequences were observed very rarely across donors, whereas some public TCRs were present in many individuals. The earlier analysis of fewer than 750 of the donors excluded over 15 rarely observed V segments, including chromosome 9 orphons, because counts were too low. A later analysis associated approximately 17,000 TCR beta sequences with specific HLA alleles at a false discovery rate of 0.05. Sequencing depth was assumed to be roughly uniform across donors in the presence/absence analyses, though that assumption may not hold.

The protocol used for the library was the immunoSEQ multiplex PCR assay. A mixture of 60 forward primers for TCR Vbeta segments and 13 reverse primers for TCR Jbeta segments was used in the multiplex PCR. Amplification of the CDR3 region of rearranged TCR beta genes was performed with a multiplex PCR assay on genomic DNA. Amplified TCR beta libraries were sequenced as 87-base-pair reads on the Illumina HiSeq System. As for the original processing: In a later analysis, approximately 74 million unique TCR beta chains were counted across the 650 to 750 repertoires, and about 10 million of these chains were shared by at least two donors. To remove PCR and sequencing errors, raw reads were error-corrected and collapsed into unique sequences using a nearest-neighbor algorithm that merged closely related sequences. CDR3 sequences were aligned to IMGT reference sequences to assign V, D and J gene segments. For a sequence to be retained, at least a six-nucleotide match to both a V gene segment and a J gene segment was required. Rearrangements were called productive when the CDR3 lacked stop codons and stayed in frame with V and J; all others were non-productive. CDR3 was defined according to IMGT convention as the region running from the second conserved V-encoded cysteine to the conserved J-encoded phenylalanine. In an earlier analysis of roughly 610 of the donors, sequences lacking an unambiguous match to a single V gene segment were excluded. In an earlier analysis of 587 of the donors, a V segment was called functional when productive rearrangements were above 56.7%, and segregating when the standard deviation between donors exceeded 5%. A statistical classification framework was built to diagnose cytomegalovirus status from the catalog of TCR beta chain sequences. V and J gene assignment, in a later analysis, came from comparing TCR nucleotide sequences with IMGT/GENE-DB human TR gene sequences. The TCRdist pipeline was used in a later analysis to assign CDR3 sequences and most-parsimonious VDJ recombination scenarios. In a later analysis, each TCR beta chain was defined by its CDR3 amino acid sequence together with its V-gene family, and reads lacking a unique V-gene family were excluded. As a way to deal with suspected cross-contamination and a sequencing artifact, a later analysis dropped approximately 570 nucleotide sequences that were highly shared and had low generation probability. In a later analysis, a clonal expansion index was calculated for each public chain from normalized within-repertoire ranks of inferred template counts. A later analysis computed generation probabilities with a VDJ recombination model fitted to out-of-frame rearrangements, and checked the results against IGoR. Hypergeometric tests were used in a later analysis to score TCR-TCR, TCR-HLA and TCR-CMV co-occurrence, with a repertoire-size bias correction applied to the TCR pairs. In a later analysis, false discovery rates were estimated by permuting HLA or CMV assignments 20 times. In a later analysis, co-occurring TCRs were grouped with DBSCAN, and TCRdist sequence similarity was added when clustering was performed within HLA-allele-positive subsets. Repertoires with fewer than 30,000 or more than 120,000 public chains were left out of co-occurrence clustering, as were about 5 repertoires with anomalous nucleotide sharing. TCRdb took over this immuneACCESS table, retaining in-frame rearrangements with V and J assigned. Such tables are incomplete; in checked studies, under half of the missing clones stem from an unresolved V gene, and the remainder is unexplained. V and J calls and clone size are copied from that table; D and trimming were computed from the DNA. Counted in this sample were over 150,000 clones; roughly 79% of them appeared once. The top ten clones comprise around 3.1% of the sample.

As regards this clone: The antigen this receptor binds is unknown. A read error may produce the germline difference seen at one junction end.

The germline V gene yields SGHAT for CDR1 and FQNNGV for CDR2. Including cysteine and phenylalanine, the CDR3 has 16 amino acids. Solely the CDR3 DNA is kept, with 48 bases framed from the first base. Recombination connected TRBV11-2 to TRBJ2-6, with a tentative D gene TRBD1 over 6 matching bases. This clonotype was obtained from a woman between 45 and 65 years old in good health and CMV-seropositive. Sequences were obtained from PBMCs. The CDR3 region: CASSLEGAVGANGLTF. The sequenced DNA: TGTGCCAGCAGCTTAGAGGGGGCGGTCGGGGCCAACGGCCTGACTTTC.